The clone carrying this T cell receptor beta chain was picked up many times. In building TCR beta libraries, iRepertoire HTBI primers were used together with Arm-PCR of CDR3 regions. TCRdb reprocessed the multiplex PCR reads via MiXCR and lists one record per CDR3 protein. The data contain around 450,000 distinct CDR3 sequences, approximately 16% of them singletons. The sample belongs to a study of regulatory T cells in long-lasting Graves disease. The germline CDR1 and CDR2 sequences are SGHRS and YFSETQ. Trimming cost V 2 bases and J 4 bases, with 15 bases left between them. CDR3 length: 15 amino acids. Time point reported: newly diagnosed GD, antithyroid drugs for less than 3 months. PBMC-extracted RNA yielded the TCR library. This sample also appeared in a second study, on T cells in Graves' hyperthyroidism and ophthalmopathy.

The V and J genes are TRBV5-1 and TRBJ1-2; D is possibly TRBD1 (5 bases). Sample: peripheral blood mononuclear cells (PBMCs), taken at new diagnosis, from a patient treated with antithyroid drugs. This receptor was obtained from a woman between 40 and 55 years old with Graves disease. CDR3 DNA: TGCGCCAGCAGCTTCACGGGGGAGGGAATCTATGGCTACACCTTC. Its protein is CASSFTGEGIYGYTF.